The entry below describes one T cell receptor beta chain. Its specificity is unknown. Investigators divided CD4+ cells into CD45RA+ naive and CD45RA-negative memory subsets. Deep-level assay runs were performed. Measured with immunoSEQ multiplex PCR; TCRdb has only the in-frame clones, and not every one. The table lists over 2 million clones, around 93% of them singletons. The source of the sample is a study of shared clonotypes between healthy human individuals. Whole-study findings and limits: Against clonotypes common to all four donors, non-shared ones had lower generation probabilities.

Germline CDR1 SGHAT, CDR2 FQNNGV. The CDR3 has 16 amino acids. V shed 5 bases, J shed 3 bases, and the junction held 10 bases outside the gene matches. The sample was naive CD4+ T cells from PBMCs. Noted subset: CD45RA+ positively selected. The chain links TRBV11-2 to TRBJ2-1; TRBD2 matches 7 bases. This clonotype was sampled from a man aged 18 to 30 in good health. Some clones in this sample may be carry-over from other donors' samples. The CDR3, as DNA: TGTGCCAGCAGCCACGGGGGGTCGGGAGGCTACAATGAGCAGTTCTTC. Its protein product is CASSHGGSGGYNEQFF.